One sample yielded the 22 T cell receptor beta chains listed below, sequenced in a study of beta chain features in type 1 diabetes listed by TCRdb under 2018. To prepare the library, the immunoSEQ multiplex PCR assay was applied. The entire amount of isolated RNA was reverse transcribed using the High Capacity cDNA Reverse Transcription Kit, so the sequenced TCRB transcripts were expressed ones. The source is immuneACCESS, and TCRdb retained only in-frame sequences with V and J called. Part of the clones is not carried over; for the studies checked, unresolved V genes explain less than half of this, and the remainder is unexplained. Here the sample has nearly 250,000 clones; 68% occur a single time. 0.053% of the sample is held by the ten biggest clonotypes. Sequencing was done on a sample of naive CD4+ T cells from blood. The cell subset or site label of this sample denotes: true naive CD4+ T cells. The origin of the receptors is a man in his thirties or forties in good health.

This clone occurred once. The chain links TRBV29-1 to TRBJ2-1; tentatively, D is TRBD2 (6 bases). The V end lost 4 bases, the J end lost 9 bases, and 10 bases lay between the germline ends. CDR1 SQVTM and CDR2 ANQGSEA come from the germline V gene. CDR3 size: 11 residues. The CDR3 is CSVADGGEQFF. The CDR3 DNA is TGCAGCGTTGCTGACGGGGGTGAGCAGTTCTTC.

This clone was seen more than once but under ten times. This chain connects TRBV14 to TRBJ2-1, with 7 bases lining up with TRBD2. The CDR3 totals 16 residues. Germline-derived CDR1 and CDR2 are SGHDN and FVKESK. Trimming took 4 bases from V and 3 from J; bases not matched to a gene: 9. The DNA of the CDR3 is TGTGCCAGCAGCCTTTCGGAACTAGCGCTCTACAATGAGCAGTTCTTC. Its protein product is CASSLSELALYNEQFF.

The genes are TRBV5-1 and TRBJ2-1; D is unresolved. Trimming removed 1 base at V and 0 bases at J, with 8 bases between. Looked up from germline, CDR1 is SGHRS and CDR2 is YFSETQ. CDR3 length equals 15 residues. For the CDR3, the DNA is TGCGCCAGCAGCTTGACAACGAGCTCCTACAATGAGCAGTTCTTC. Its translation: CASSLTTSSYNEQFF. The complete variable domain, with remaining parts taken from reference TRBV5-1 and TRBJ2-1, reads KAGVTQTPRYLIKTRGQQVTLSCSPISGHRSVSWYQQTPGQGLQFLFEYFSETQRNKGNFPGRFSGRQFSNSRSEMNVSTLELGDSALYLCASSLTTSSYNEQFFGPGTRLTVL.

The V and J genes are TRBV7-2 and TRBJ2-5; the match to TRBD2 covers 8 bases. The CDR3 spans 14 residues. The germline gives CDR1 SGHTA, CDR2 FQGNSA. The trim removed 6 bases at V and 2 bases at J, leaving 5 bases unmatched. The CDR3, as DNA: TGTGCCAGCAGAGGAGGGACTAGACAAGAGACCCAGTACTTC. Its protein is CASRGGTRQETQYF.

The chain uses TRBV30 and TRBJ2-1; D gene ambiguous. Germline V gives CDR1 GTSNPN, CDR2 SVGIG (reference sequence). Deletions cut 7 bases from V and 8 bases from J, with 12 bases between. The CDR3 spans 11 residues. This CDR3 reads CASRGFHEQFF. The CDR3 DNA reads as TGTGCCTCGAGAGGTTTCCATGAGCAGTTCTTC. Drawing the rest from reference TRBV30 and TRBJ2-1, the complete variable domain is SQTIHQWPATLVQPVGSPLSLECTVEGTSNPNLYWYRQAAGRGLQLLFYSVGIGQISSEVPQNLSASRPQDRQFILSSKKLLLSDSGFYLCASRGFHEQFFGPGTRLTVL.

V and J are TRBV4-3 and TRBJ2-4; maybe TRBD2 (5 bases). The CDR3 runs 14 residues. The V end lost 3 bases, the J end lost 0 bases, and 6 bases lay between the germline ends. The germline gives CDR1 LGHNA, CDR2 YSLEER. As DNA, the CDR3 is TGCGCCAGCAGCCACGGACTAGCCAAAAACATTCAGTACTTC. Residues: CASSHGLAKNIQYF.

In its sample, this clone was seen once. CDR3 loop: CASSGLELYNEQFF. DNA of the CDR3: TGTGCCAGCAGTGGTCTAGAACTCTACAATGAGCAGTTCTTC. This rearrangement joins TRBV25-1 to TRBJ2-1; the D is unclear. This CDR3 is built from 14 residues. Per germline, CDR1 MGHDK and CDR2 SYGVNS. V dropped 4 bases and J dropped 3 bases, with 10 bases sitting between them.

V gene TRBV29-1 combines with J gene TRBJ2-1, with TRBD2 identical over 7 bases. Trimming removed 6 bases from V and 8 bases from J; junction bases left unmatched: 10. Germline V gives CDR1 SQVTM, CDR2 ANQGSEA. The CDR3 sequence is 13 residues long. In nucleotides, the CDR3 is TGCAGCGTCAAAGGGAGGGGTGTCGATGAGCAGTTCTTC. It specifies CSVKGRGVDEQFF.

The chain recombines TRBV30 with TRBJ1-1; no firm D call. With 0 bases removed from V and 8 bases from J, the gap between germline ends came to 13 bases. The CDR3 covers 13 residues. CDR1 and CDR2 (germline): GTSNPN, SVGIG (reference sequence). The CDR3 nucleotides read TGTGCCTGGAGTGTCCCTTGGGCGTTAGAAGCTTTCTTT. Amino acid sequence: CAWSVPWALEAFF. Full variable domain (remainder filled in from reference TRBV30 and TRBJ1-1): SQTIHQWPATLVQPVGSPLSLECTVEGTSNPNLYWYRQAAGRGLQLLFYSVGIGQISSEVPQNLSASRPQDRQFILSSKKLLLSDSGFYLCAWSVPWALEAFFGQGTRLTVV.

The CDR3 region is CASSPGGTHHTEAFF. The CDR3, as DNA: TGTGCCAGCAGCCCAGGCGGGACCCACCACACTGAAGCTTTCTTT. The rearrangement joins TRBV7-9 to TRBJ1-1; a possible D gene is TRBD1 (5 bases). The CDR3 consists of 15 residues. V was trimmed by 5 bases and J by 3 bases, leaving 16 bases between them. Germline V lookup: CDR1 SEHNR, CDR2 FQNEAQ (reference sequence).

On this clone: The same CDR3 arises from other DNA sequences in this sample as well. This chain joins TRBV30 and TRBJ2-5, with 7 bases identical to TRBD1. V lost 0 bases, J lost 5 bases, and 0 bases stayed unmatched. The CDR3 spans 12 residues. From germline, CDR1 is GTSNPN and CDR2 SVGIG (reference sequence). CDR3 bases: TGTGCCTGGAGTGTACAGGGGGAGACCCAGTACTTC. Protein: CAWSVQGETQYF.

This chain joins TRBV29-1 and TRBJ1-2; D is ambiguous. The germline V gene encodes CDR1 SQVTM and CDR2 ANQGSEA. The V end was cut by 1 base, the J end by 2 bases, with 11 bases between. The CDR3 has 14 residues. CDR3 nucleotide sequence: TGCAGCGTTGAAGTGTTTCAATTAAACTATGGCTACACCTTC. This encodes CSVEVFQLNYGYTF. Full variable domain (remainder filled in from reference TRBV29-1 and TRBJ1-2): SAVISQKPSRDICQRGTSLTIQCQVDSQVTMMFWYRQQPGQSLTLIATANQGSEATYESGFVIDKFPISRPNLTFSTLTVSNMSPEDSSIYLCSVEVFQLNYGYTFGSGTRLTVV.

This clone was counted only a few times. DNA of the CDR3: TGCGCCAGCAGCCAAGGACTAGCGGGTGAGCAGTTCTTC. Translated, it gives CASSQGLAGEQFF. V is TRBV4-3 and J is TRBJ2-1, with 10 positions matching TRBD2. The CDR3 is made up of 13 amino acids. Trimming took 1 base from V and 9 from J; bases not matched to a gene: 0. CDR1 LGHNA and CDR2 YSLEER come from the germline V gene.

The V and J genes are TRBV7-2 and TRBJ2-7, with 11 bases fitting TRBD2. V lost 10 bases and J lost 3; bases outside the gene matches: 5. Per the germline V gene, CDR1 is SGHTA and CDR2 is FQGNSA. The CDR3 has 13 residues. The CDR3 DNA follows: TGTGCCACCGGGACTAGCGGATACTACGAGCAGTACTTC. This codes for CATGTSGYYEQYF.

This sequence joins TRBV29-1 and TRBJ2-2, with a weak D call TRBD1 (5 bases). The germline gives CDR1 SQVTM, CDR2 ANQGSEA. V was trimmed by 4 bases and J by 5 bases, leaving 11 bases between them. This CDR3 has 13 residues. CDR3 protein: CSVGQRLTGELFF. CDR3 nucleotide sequence: TGCAGCGTTGGACAGCGCCTAACCGGGGAGCTGTTTTTT.

This clone was found a few times. The chain employs TRBV7-6 and TRBJ2-7; the D is unclear. The CDR3 has 15 amino acids. CDR1 and CDR2 from the germline V gene are SGHVS and FNYEAQ. V lost 4 bases, J lost 6 bases, and 19 bases lay in between. The CDR3 DNA follows: TGTGCCAGCAGCTCCATGCTGAGTGGGGTACTCGAGCAGTACTTC. This gives the protein CASSSMLSGVLEQYF.

A remark on this clone: One end of the junction fails to match germline, which may point to a read error. The chain couples TRBV28 to TRBJ2-4; 10 bases line up with TRBD1. CDR3 size: 12 residues. The germline V gene has CDR1 MDHEN and CDR2 SYDVKM. CDR3 in DNA: TGTGCCAGCAGTTTAGAGGACAGGGGGAGGCACTTC. This codes for CASSLEDRGRHF.

The chain is built from TRBV30 and TRBJ2-1; 8 nucleotides align to TRBD2. V lost 4 bases and J lost 7; bases outside the gene matches: 3. There are 12 residues in the CDR3. Per germline, CDR1 GTSNPN and CDR2 SVGIG (reference sequence). The chain's CDR3 is CAWNGGRNEQFF. Here the CDR3 DNA reads TGTGCCTGGAACGGCGGGAGGAATGAGCAGTTCTTC.

The V call is TRBV19, the J call TRBJ2-3; no clear D gene. This CDR3 spans 11 amino acids. Between the trimmed V and J ends, which lost 8 bases and 1 base, there was a span of 4 bases. Germline values: CDR1 LNHDA, CDR2 SQIVND (reference sequence). Written as DNA, the CDR3 is TGTGCCAGTCGGGGCACAGATACGCAGTATTTT. This sequence encodes CASRGTDTQYF.

V gene TRBV4-2 combines with J gene TRBJ2-1; 9 bases map to TRBD2. Germline V CDR1 and CDR2: LGHNA, YNFKEQ. The CDR3 is 16 amino acids. The trim removed 0 bases at V and 7 bases at J, leaving 7 bases unmatched. The CDR3 here is CASSQEASGVPNEQFF. The CDR3 DNA reads TGTGCCAGCAGCCAAGAAGCTAGCGGGGTGCCGAATGAGCAGTTCTTC.

This clone was detected only once. The chain is built from TRBV29-1 and TRBJ2-1, with TRBD2 matching 7 bases. After removal of 8 bases from V and 7 bases from J, the junction contained 14 bases not matched to a gene. This CDR3 has 14 residues. CDR1 SQVTM and CDR2 ANQGSEA come from the germline V gene. The CDR3 loop is CSLCSGGVVNEQFF. For the CDR3, the DNA is TGCAGCTTATGCTCTGGGGGGGTGGTAAATGAGCAGTTCTTC.

This rearrangement joins TRBV20-1 to TRBJ2-5; D uncertain. From germline, CDR1 is DFQATT and CDR2 SNEGSKA (reference sequence). Trimming took off 5 bases at V and 5 bases at J, with 9 bases between the two ends. The length of the CDR3 is 11 residues. This chain's CDR3 is CSAASSETQYF. The CDR3 region has the DNA TGCAGTGCTGCCTCCTCGGAGACCCAGTACTTC.